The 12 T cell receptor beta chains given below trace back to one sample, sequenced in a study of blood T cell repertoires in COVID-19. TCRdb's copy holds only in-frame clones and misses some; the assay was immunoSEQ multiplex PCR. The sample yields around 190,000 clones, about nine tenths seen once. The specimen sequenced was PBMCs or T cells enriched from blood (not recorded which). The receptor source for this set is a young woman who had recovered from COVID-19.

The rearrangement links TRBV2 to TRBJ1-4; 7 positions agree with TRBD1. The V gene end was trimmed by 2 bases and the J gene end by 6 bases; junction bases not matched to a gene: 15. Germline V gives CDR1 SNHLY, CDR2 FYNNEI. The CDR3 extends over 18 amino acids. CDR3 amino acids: CASSEWGDRETYHEKLFF. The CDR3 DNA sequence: TGTGCCAGCAGTGAATGGGGGGACAGAGAGACCTACCATGAAAAACTGTTTTTT. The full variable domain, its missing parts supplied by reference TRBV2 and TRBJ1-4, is EPEVTQTPSHQVTQMGQEVILRCVPISNHLYFYWYRQILGQKVEFLVSFYNNEISEKSEIFDDQFSVERPDGSNFTLKIRSTKLEDSAMYFCASSEWGDRETYHEKLFFGSGTQLSVL.

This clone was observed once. CDR3 residues: CASSQVRGTGNLNGYTF. In DNA, the CDR3 is TGCGCCAGCAGCCAAGTTAGAGGGACAGGGAACCTCAATGGCTACACCTTC. The chain joins TRBV4-1 to TRBJ1-2; 9 positions match TRBD1. Per the germline V gene, CDR1 is MGHRA and CDR2 is YSYEKL. Trimming took 1 base from V and 6 from J; bases not matched to a gene: 12. The CDR3 has 17 amino acids.

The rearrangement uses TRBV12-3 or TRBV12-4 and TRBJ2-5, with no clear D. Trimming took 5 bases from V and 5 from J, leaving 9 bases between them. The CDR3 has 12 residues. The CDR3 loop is CASSLLSETQYF. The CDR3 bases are TGTGCCAGCAGTCTACTTAGTGAGACCCAGTACTTC.

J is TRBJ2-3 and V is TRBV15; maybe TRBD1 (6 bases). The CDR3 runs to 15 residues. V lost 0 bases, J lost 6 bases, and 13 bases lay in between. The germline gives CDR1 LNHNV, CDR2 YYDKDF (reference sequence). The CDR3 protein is CATSRDNRALDTQYF. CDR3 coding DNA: TGTGCCACCAGCAGAGATAACAGGGCGTTGGATACGCAGTATTTT.

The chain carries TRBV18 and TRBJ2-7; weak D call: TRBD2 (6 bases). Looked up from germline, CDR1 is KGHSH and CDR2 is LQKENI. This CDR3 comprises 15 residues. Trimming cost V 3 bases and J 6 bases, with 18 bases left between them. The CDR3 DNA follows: TGTGCCAGCTCACCCCCGGGGACTCAATTACCCGAGCAGTACTTC. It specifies CASSPPGTQLPEQYF.

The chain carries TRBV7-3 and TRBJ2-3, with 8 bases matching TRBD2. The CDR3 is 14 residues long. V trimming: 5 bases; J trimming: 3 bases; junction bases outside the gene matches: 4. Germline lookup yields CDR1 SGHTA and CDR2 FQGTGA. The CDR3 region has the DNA TGTGCCAGCAGCCTACTAGCGGCTACAGATACGCAGTATTTT. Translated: CASSLLAATDTQYF.

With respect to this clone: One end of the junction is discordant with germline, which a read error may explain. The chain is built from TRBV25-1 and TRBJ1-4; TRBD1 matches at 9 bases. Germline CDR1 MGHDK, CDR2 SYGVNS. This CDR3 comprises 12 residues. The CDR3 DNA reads TGTGCCAGCAGTGTGGACAGGGGAAAAACTGTTTTT. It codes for CASSVDRGKTVF.

This CDR3 is CASSYQGRVGYTF. In nucleotides, the CDR3 is TGTGCCAGCAGTTACCAGGGGCGGGTAGGCTACACCTTC. The chain has TRBV6-5 and TRBJ1-2, with a tentative D call TRBD1 (6 bases). Germline loops: CDR1 MNHEY, CDR2 SVGAGI. This CDR3 spans 13 amino acids. Trimming removed 2 bases from V and 8 bases from J, with 12 bases in between.

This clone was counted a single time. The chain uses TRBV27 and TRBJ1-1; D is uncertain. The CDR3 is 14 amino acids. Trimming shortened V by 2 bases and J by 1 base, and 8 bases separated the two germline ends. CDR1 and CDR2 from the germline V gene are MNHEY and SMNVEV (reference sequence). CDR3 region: CASSLALENTEAFF. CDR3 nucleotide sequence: TGTGCCAGCAGTTTAGCCCTAGAGAACACTGAAGCTTTCTTT.

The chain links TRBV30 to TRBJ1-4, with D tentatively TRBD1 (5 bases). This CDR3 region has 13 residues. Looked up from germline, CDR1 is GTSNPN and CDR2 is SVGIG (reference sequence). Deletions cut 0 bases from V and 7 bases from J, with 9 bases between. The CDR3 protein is CAWSVTGREKLFF. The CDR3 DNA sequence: TGTGCCTGGAGTGTTACAGGACGTGAAAAACTGTTTTTT.

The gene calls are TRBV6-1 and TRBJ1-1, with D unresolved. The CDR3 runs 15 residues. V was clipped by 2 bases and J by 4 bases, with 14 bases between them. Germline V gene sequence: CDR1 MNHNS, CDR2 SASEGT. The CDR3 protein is CASSELNGEGTEAFF. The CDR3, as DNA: TGTGCCAGCAGTGAACTAAACGGGGAAGGCACTGAAGCTTTCTTT.

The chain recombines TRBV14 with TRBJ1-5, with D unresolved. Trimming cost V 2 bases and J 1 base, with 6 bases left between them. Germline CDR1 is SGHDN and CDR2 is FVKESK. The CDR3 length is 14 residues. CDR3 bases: TGTGCCAGCAGCCAATTCCAAAGCAATCAGCCCCAGCATTTT. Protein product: CASSQFQSNQPQHF. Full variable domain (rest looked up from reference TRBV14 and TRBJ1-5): EAGVTQFPSHSVIEKGQTVTLRCDPISGHDNLYWYRRVMGKEIKFLLHFVKESKQDESGMPNNRFLAERTGGTYSTLKVQPAELEDSGVYFCASSQFQSNQPQHFGDGTRLSIL.